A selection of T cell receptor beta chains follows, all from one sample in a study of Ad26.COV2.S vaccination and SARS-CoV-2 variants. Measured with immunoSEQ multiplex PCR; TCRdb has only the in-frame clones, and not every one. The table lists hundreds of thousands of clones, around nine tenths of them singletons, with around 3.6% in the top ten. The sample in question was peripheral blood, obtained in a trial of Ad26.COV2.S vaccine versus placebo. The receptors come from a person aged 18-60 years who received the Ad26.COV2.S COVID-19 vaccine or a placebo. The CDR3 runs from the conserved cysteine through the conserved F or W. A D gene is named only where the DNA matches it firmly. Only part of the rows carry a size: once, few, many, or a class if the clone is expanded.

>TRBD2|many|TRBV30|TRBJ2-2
TGTGCCTGGAGTGTACTAGCGGGGGGGCCCGGGGAGCTGTTTTTT
CAWSVLAGGPGELFF
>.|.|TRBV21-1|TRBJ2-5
TGTGCCAGCAGCAAGTGGGACAGCAAAAAACCCCAAGAGACCCAGTACTTC
CASSKWDSKKPQETQYF
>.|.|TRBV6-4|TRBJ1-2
TGTGCCAGCAGTCCCTTTGACGGGGGCTTAGGCTACACCTTC
CASSPFDGGLGYTF
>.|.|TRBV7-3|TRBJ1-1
TGTGCCAGCAGCTCGCAGGGGAACACTGAAGCTTTCTTT
CASSSQGNTEAFF
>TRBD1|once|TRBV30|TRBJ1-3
TGTGCCTGGACCCACACGGGACGACAGGGGGTCGGAAACACCATATATTTT
CAWTHTGRQGVGNTIYF
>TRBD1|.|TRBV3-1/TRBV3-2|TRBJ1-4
TGTGCCAGCAGCCAACCGGGACAGGGGGGACTGTTTTTT
CASSQPGQGGLFF
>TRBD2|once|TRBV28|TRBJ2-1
TGTGCCAGCAGTTTTTTCAGCGGGGGGAGGGATGAGCAGTTCTTC
CASSFFSGGRDEQFF
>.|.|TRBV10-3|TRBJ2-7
TGTGCCATCACCTCGACGGAATCCTACGAGCAGTACTTC
CAITSTESYEQYF
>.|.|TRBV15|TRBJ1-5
TGTGCCACCGCTTGGACAGATGATCAGCCCCAGCATTTT
CATAWTDDQPQHF
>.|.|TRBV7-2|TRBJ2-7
TGTGCCAGCAGCCGCCGGGGGTTGTCCTACGAGCAGTACTTC
CASSRRGLSYEQYF
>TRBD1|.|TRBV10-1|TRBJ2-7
TGCGCCAGCAGTGAGTCTAGGGACAGGGGAAGCTACGAGCAGTACTTC
CASSESRDRGSYEQYF
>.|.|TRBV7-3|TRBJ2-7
TGTGCCAGCAGCTTAACAGCAAGCTCCTACGAGCAGTACTTC
CASSLTASSYEQYF
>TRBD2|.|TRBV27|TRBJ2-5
TGTGCCAGCAGTAAAGTAGGGACTAGCGGGGGCAAGACCCAGTACTTC
CASSKVGTSGGKTQYF
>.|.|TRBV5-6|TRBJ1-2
TGTGCCAGCAGCTTTGGGGGGCTTCCCTATGGCTACACCTTC
CASSFGGLPYGYTF
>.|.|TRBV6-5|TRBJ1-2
TGTGCCAGCAGACCTGACACCAACTATGGCTACACCTTC
CASRPDTNYGYTF
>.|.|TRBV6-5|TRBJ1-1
TGTGCCAGCAGGAGTAAGGCTGAAGCTTTCTTT
CASRSKAEAFF
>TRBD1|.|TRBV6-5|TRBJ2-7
TGTGCCAGCAGTTACAGTGGGCAGGGGGCCTACGAGCAGTACTTC
CASSYSGQGAYEQYF
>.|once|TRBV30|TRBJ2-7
TGTGCCTGGAGTACAGGGTCCTACGAGCAGTACTTC
CAWSTGSYEQYF
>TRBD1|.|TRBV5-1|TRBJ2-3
TGCGCCAGCAGCTCTGGACAGGGCACAGATACGCAGTATTTT
CASSSGQGTDTQYF
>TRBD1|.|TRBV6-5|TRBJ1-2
TGTGCCAGCAGACGGACAGGGGTGGTCTATGGCTACACCTTC
CASRRTGVVYGYTF
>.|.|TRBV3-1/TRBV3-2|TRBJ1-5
TGTGCCAGCAGCCAAGGTGGGTCAGGTCAGCCCCAGCATTTT
CASSQGGSGQPQHF
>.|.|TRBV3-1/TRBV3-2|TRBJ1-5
TGTGCCAGCAGCCCAGCAGGGGCTATAGGAAATCAGCCCCAGCATTTT
CASSPAGAIGNQPQHF